This TCR beta chain originates from a study of blood T cell repertoires in COVID-19. Study summary: PBMCs, B-cell-depleted T cells, or T cells were the source of the cDNA or gDNA that made up the material.

Ages ranged from about 18 to 89 years, with residence in about two dozen US areas. Membership in each cohort depended on participant-reported clinical history. Clones were sequenced by immunoSEQ multiplex PCR, and TCRdb holds only the in-frame ones, with some missing. The table has over 350,000 clones, 70% to 90% seen once. Germline CDR1 SNHLY, CDR2 FYNNEI. This CDR3 is 13 amino acids long. The germline V and J ends were trimmed by 4 bases and 0 bases, with 6 bases remaining between them. Sequenced input: PBMCs or T cells enriched from blood (not recorded which). V and J are TRBV2 and TRBJ1-1; D is ambiguous. The sequence derives from a woman in her 30s with acute COVID-19. The CDR3 coding sequence is TGTGCCAGCAGTGCTCTCTTGAACACTGAAGCTTTCTTT. Encoded protein: CASSALLNTEAFF.